This TCR beta chain was sequenced during a study of a mutant IDH1 vaccine in newly diagnosed glioma. Findings and caveats of the study: Evidence of vaccine-induced immune responses was documented in 85% to 95% of patients.

Time point defined: week 11, during vaccination. Vaccinated patients received 300 ug of mutant IDH1 20-mer peptide per dose, with topical imiquimod. Donors had new IDH1-mutant astrocytomas of WHO grade 3 or 4 (ATRX-lost). Assay used: immunoSEQ multiplex PCR; TCRdb lists only in-frame clones, some missing. The sample records some 30,000 clones, around 90% being singletons. This clone was seen only once. Antigen: not known. The sequence was obtained from a man aged 18 to 30 with glioma. The sequencing here drew on PBMCs, taken from a glioma patient whose treatment included an IDH1 peptide vaccine.

The CDR3 DNA is TGCAGCGTTGAACTGGGCTTTGCTGGCAATGAGCAGTTCTTC. Amino acids: CSVELGFAGNEQFF. The chain combines TRBV29-1 with TRBJ2-1; D unresolved. V lost 2 bases, J lost 6 bases, and 14 bases lay in between. The CDR3 consists of 14 residues. In germline, CDR1 is SQVTM, CDR2 ANQGSEA.